This T cell receptor (beta chain) was found in a study of spatial heterogeneity in lung cancer. Background on the study: Combinations of a unique TCR and a UMI were tallied in raw reads, and on average each appeared more than ten times. Study results and limitations: Mutation tallies in tumors tracked expanded intratumoral alpha and beta TCR counts.

TCRdb re-derived calls from the 5' RACE reads in MiXCR, one entry per CDR3 protein. There are 3,000 to 4,000 distinct CDR3 sequences in the sample; 15% occur only once, and roughly 23% lies in the top ten. V was pared by 4 bases and J by 4 bases, with 10 bases of the junction left unmatched. The CDR3 runs 16 residues. The germline CDR1 and CDR2 sequences are MNHEY and SVGEGT. As to time point: sample taken at primary tumor resection. The donors were 70 or so patients with non-small cell lung cancer that was early-stage and untreated. This clonotype is medium-sized in the sample. Its antigen is not known.

This clonotype originated in a female donor with early-stage non-small cell lung cancer. The sample consisted of lung tumor tissue, taken at surgery. The rearrangement joins TRBV6-2 or TRBV6-3 to TRBJ1-2, with 9 bases aligning to TRBD1. The CDR3 DNA sequence: TGTGCCAGCAGTTCCACCGCGACAGGGGGAAGCTATGGCTACACCTTC. Translating it yields CASSSTATGGSYGYTF.